This TCR beta chain comes out of a study of blood T cell repertoires in COVID-19. Study-level information: Material from acute and convalescent COVID-19 was sourced from the United States, Italy and Spain.

Generated by immunoSEQ multiplex PCR, the TCRdb table keeps only in-frame clones and is missing some. The repertoire holds some 490,000 clones, roughly nine tenths seen once, with just over 8% in the top ten. This TCR derives from a woman aged 60-70 years who had recovered from COVID-19. The specimen was PBMCs or T cells enriched from blood (not recorded which).

The CDR3 DNA reads TGTGCCAGTAGTATCGGTAGCGGGGGGGCGTTCACCGGGGAGCTGTTTTTT. It translates to CASSIGSGGAFTGELFF. The chain employs TRBV19 and TRBJ2-2; TRBD2 matches 11 bases. The CDR3 sequence is 17 residues long. Germline V CDR1 and CDR2: LNHDA, SQIVND (reference sequence). J was trimmed by 4 bases and V by 3 bases; bases with no gene match: 7.